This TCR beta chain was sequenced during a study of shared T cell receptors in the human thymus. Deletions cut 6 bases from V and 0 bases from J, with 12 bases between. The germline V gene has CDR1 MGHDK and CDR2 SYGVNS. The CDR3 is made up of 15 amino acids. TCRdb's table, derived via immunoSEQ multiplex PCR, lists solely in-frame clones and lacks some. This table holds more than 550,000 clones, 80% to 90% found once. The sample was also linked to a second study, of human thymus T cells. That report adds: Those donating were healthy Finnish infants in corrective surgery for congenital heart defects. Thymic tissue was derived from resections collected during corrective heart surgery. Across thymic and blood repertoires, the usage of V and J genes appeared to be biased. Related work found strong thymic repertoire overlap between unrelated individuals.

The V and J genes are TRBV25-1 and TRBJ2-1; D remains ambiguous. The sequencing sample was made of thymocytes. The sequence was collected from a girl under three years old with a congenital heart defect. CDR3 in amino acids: CASSTSRSSYNEQFF. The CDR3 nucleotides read TGTGCCAGCAGCACGTCCCGTAGCTCCTACAATGAGCAGTTCTTC. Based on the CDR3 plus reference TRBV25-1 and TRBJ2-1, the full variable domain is EADIYQTPRYLVIGTGKKITLECSQTMGHDKMYWYQQDPGMELHLIHYSYGVNSTEKGDLSSESTVSRIRTEHFPLTLESARPSHTSQYLCASSTSRSSYNEQFFGPGTRLTVL.